This paragraph covers one T cell receptor (beta chain) sequence. The antigen is undetermined. They isolated at least 6 million PBMCs from each sample. Extraction yielded at least 5 micrograms of total RNA per sample. The second PCR ran about 6 to 11 cycles with a sample-barcoded 5' primer and J-beta primers. TCRdb reprocessed the 5' RACE reads with MiXCR, giving one entry per CDR3 protein. The sample carries around 2 million distinct CDR3 sequences, 30% to 40% recorded once. This sample is part of a study of blood T cells in healthy people across ages. Study-wide results and caveats: As naive T cell percentage varied, TCR beta diversity correlated strongly with it.

V shed 0 bases and J 2 bases; nucleotides not matched to a gene: 7. This CDR3 contains 16 residues. Per the germline V gene, CDR1 is LGHNA and CDR2 is YNFKEQ. The V and J genes are TRBV4-2 and TRBJ2-7; 7 bases match TRBD2. The receptor's source is a human donor in good health. The specimen was blood. The CDR3 reads CASSQDPGLPPYEQYF. CDR3 coding DNA: TGTGCCAGCAGCCAAGATCCGGGACTACCTCCCTACGAGCAGTACTTC.